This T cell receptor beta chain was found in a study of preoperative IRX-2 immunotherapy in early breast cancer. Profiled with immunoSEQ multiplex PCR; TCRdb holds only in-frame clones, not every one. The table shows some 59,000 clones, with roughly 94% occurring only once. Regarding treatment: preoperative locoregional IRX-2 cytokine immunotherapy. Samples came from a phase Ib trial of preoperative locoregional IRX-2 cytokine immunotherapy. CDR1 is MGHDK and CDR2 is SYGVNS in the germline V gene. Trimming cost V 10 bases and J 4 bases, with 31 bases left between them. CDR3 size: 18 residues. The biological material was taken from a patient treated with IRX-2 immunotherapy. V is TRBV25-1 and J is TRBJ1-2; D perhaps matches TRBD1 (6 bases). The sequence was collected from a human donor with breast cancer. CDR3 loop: CAKRRRGQGPLSTYGYTF. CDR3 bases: TGTGCCAAAAGAAGGCGAGGGCAGGGGCCGCTTTCCACCTATGGCTACACCTTC.